The 14 T cell receptor beta chains below were found in one sample sequenced in a study of blood T cells in healthy people across ages. For the second PCR, which ran for about 7 to 11 cycles, a sample-barcoded 5' primer and a J-beta primer mix were used. TCRdb processed the 5' RACE reads anew with MiXCR; each CDR3 protein has one entry. The table includes fewer than 1,200,000 distinct CDR3 sequences, about 23% detected once. These data were likewise used in another study, on T cells of mothers and their children.

Sequenced sample: blood. Receptors originate from a girl aged 2-10 years in good health.

In this sample, this clonotype turned up a few times. This sequence joins TRBV7-9 and TRBJ2-5; D may be TRBD2 (6 bases). The CDR3 spans 15 residues. Germline CDR1 is SEHNR and CDR2 is FQNEAQ (reference sequence). V dropped 3 bases and J dropped 4 bases, with 15 bases sitting between them. The CDR3 DNA sequence: TGTGCCAGCAGCTTGCCCCCGGGAGAAGGAGAGACCCAGTACTTC. Encoded protein: CASSLPPGEGETQYF.

J is TRBJ1-5 and V is TRBV4-2; D unresolved. The V end was cut by 0 bases, the J end by 7 bases, with 19 bases between. Germline CDR1 reads LGHNA; CDR2 reads YNFKEQ. The CDR3 is made up of 17 amino acids. The CDR3 reads CASSQDLSEVRRQPQHF. CDR3 nucleotide sequence: TGTGCCAGCAGCCAAGATCTAAGCGAGGTTCGTCGACAGCCCCAGCATTTT.

The V gene is TRBV11-2, the J gene TRBJ2-7; 8 nucleotides align to TRBD2. The end of the DNA aligns better with TRBJ2-1, so the J call may be wrong. The CDR3 spans 15 residues. Germline lookup yields CDR1 SGHAT and CDR2 FQNNGV. The CDR3 loop reads CASSLSGNLYNEQFF. Written as DNA, the CDR3 is TGTGCCAGCAGCCTTAGCGGGAACTTATACAATGAGCAGTTCTTC.

This clonotype was counted only a few times. The junction departs from the called germline gene at one end, perhaps through a read error. The gene calls are TRBV4-1 and TRBJ2-7; D ambiguous. Germline V lookup: CDR1 MGHRA, CDR2 YSYEKL. There are 12 residues in the CDR3. This CDR3 reads CANSQDMSVQYF. CDR3 sequence (DNA): TGCGCCAACAGCCAAGATATGAGTGTGCAGTACTTC.

The V call is TRBV12-3 or TRBV12-4, the J call TRBJ1-2; 7 bases map to TRBD1. The CDR3 totals 15 residues. V was pared by 5 bases and J by 4 bases, with 10 bases of the junction left unmatched. The CDR3 DNA is TGTGCCAGCAGTCATTTCGGACAGGCGTTCTATGGCTACACCTTC. Amino acid sequence: CASSHFGQAFYGYTF.

In its sample, this clonotype was seen a few times. The chain couples TRBV7-9 to TRBJ1-1, with TRBD1 matching over 7 bases. With V trimmed by 5 bases and J by 6 bases, 9 bases remained unmatched. CDR3 length equals 14 residues. CDR1 and CDR2 (germline): SEHNR, FQNEAQ (reference sequence). CDR3 nucleotide sequence: TGTGCCAGCAGCAATGACAGGGCAGTATCTGAAGCTTTCTTT. It translates to CASSNDRAVSEAFF.

This clonotype was observed a handful of times. The chain recombines TRBV5-1 with TRBJ1-4, with 7 bases lining up with TRBD1. The CDR3 spans 17 residues. After removal of 4 bases from V and 0 bases from J, the junction contained 9 bases not matched to a gene. Looked up from germline, CDR1 is SGHRS and CDR2 is YFSETQ. CDR3 amino acids: CASSRGQVISTNEKLFF. The CDR3 nucleotides read TGCGCCAGCAGCCGCGGACAGGTGATATCAACTAATGAAAAACTGTTTTTT.

The chain carries TRBV28 and TRBJ1-1, with D hard to call. From germline, CDR1 is MDHEN and CDR2 SYDVKM. This CDR3 is 14 amino acids long. Trimming stripped 10 bases from V and 4 bases from J, with 19 bases between. The CDR3 sequence: CATHSPRLPTEAFF. The CDR3 DNA reads as TGTGCCACCCATTCCCCCCGGCTCCCCACTGAAGCTTTCTTT. Full variable domain (missing parts from reference TRBV28 and TRBJ1-1): DVKVTQSSRYLVKRTGEKVFLECVQDMDHENMFWYRQDPGLGLRLIYFSYDVKMKEKGDIPEGYSVSREKKERFSLILESASTNQTSMYLCATHSPRLPTEAFFGQGTRLTVV.

The chain is built from TRBV5-1 and TRBJ1-1; D gene ambiguous. Per germline, CDR1 SGHRS and CDR2 YFSETQ. CDR3 size: 15 residues. Trimming stripped 0 bases from V and 1 base from J, with 10 bases between. The DNA of the CDR3 is TGCGCCAGCAGCTTGGGCGGCCACCCGAACACTGAAGCTTTCTTT. Translated: CASSLGGHPNTEAFF.

This clonotype was counted only a few times. V gene TRBV6-1 combines with J gene TRBJ2-3; TRBD2 matches 9 bases. Germline V lookup: CDR1 MNHNS, CDR2 SASEGT. The CDR3 extends over 13 amino acids. V trimming: 8 bases; J trimming: 0 bases; junction bases outside the gene matches: 0. CDR3 protein: CASLAGSTDTQYF. Written as DNA, the CDR3 is TGTGCCAGCCTAGCGGGGAGCACAGATACGCAGTATTTT.

The table lists this clonotype with a few counts. The chain employs TRBV5-1 and TRBJ2-3; possible D gene TRBD2, 5 bases. Germline V CDR1 and CDR2: SGHRS, YFSETQ. The CDR3 extends over 15 amino acids. Trimming removed 4 bases at V and 0 bases at J, with 12 bases between. As DNA, the CDR3 is TGCGCCAGCAGCGACGGACGGACTAGCACAGATACGCAGTATTTT. This gives the protein CASSDGRTSTDTQYF.

J is TRBJ2-1 and V is TRBV5-1; 9 bases are a match to TRBD2. Germline V gene data show CDR1 as SGHRS and CDR2 as YFSETQ. CDR3 size: 15 residues. Unmatched junction bases numbered 9, after V lost 4 bases and J lost 7 bases. The CDR3 region is CASSPNSGSWNEQFF. The CDR3 nucleotides read TGCGCCAGCAGCCCCAATAGCGGGAGTTGGAATGAGCAGTTCTTC.

This clonotype was picked up a small number of times. The chain uses TRBV4-1 and TRBJ2-1; D possibly corresponds to TRBD1 (6 bases). The length of the CDR3 is 18 residues. Trimming stripped 4 bases from V and 6 bases from J, with 25 bases between. Germline CDR1 is MGHRA and CDR2 is YSYEKL. The DNA of the CDR3 is TGCGCCAGCAGCCCCTTGGGTTTAACAAACCCCAGGGGCAATGAGCAGTTCTTC. Amino acids: CASSPLGLTNPRGNEQFF.

This rearrangement joins TRBV6-6 to TRBJ1-1; no reliable D call. Trimming shortened V by 2 bases and J by 6 bases, and 7 bases separated the two germline ends. This CDR3 has 12 residues. Germline CDR1 reads MNHNY; CDR2 reads SVGAGI (reference sequence). The CDR3, as DNA: TGTGCCAGCAGTTACCCGACCCCTGAAGCTTTCTTT. Translation gives CASSYPTPEAFF.